This is a list of T cell receptor beta chains from one sample in a study of graft-versus-host responses after intestinal transplantation. TCRdb's copy holds only in-frame clones and misses some; the assay was immunoSEQ multiplex PCR. Among tens of thousands of clones listed, about nine tenths were seen once. The antigens for these receptors are not known. Sequencing was performed on unstimulated CD4+ T cells sorted from spleen or lymph node cells, taken before intestinal transplant. These receptors were taken from a human donor who received an intestinal transplant. Each CDR3 is given with its conserved first and last residue. The order of the fields is J gene, D gene, clone size, V gene, CDR3 DNA, CDR3 protein. D genes are given only for firm matches. Size is omitted from some rows. Given values are once, few, many or a class for expanded clones.

>TRBJ1-6|-|-|TRBV11-2
TGTGCCAGCAGCTTCCGGGACACTAATTCACCCCTCCACTTT
CASSFRDTNSPLHF
>TRBJ1-1|TRBD1|-|TRBV6-6
TGTGCCAGCAGTCAACAGGGGCCGTCGCACACTGAAGCTTTCTTT
CASSQQGPSHTEAFF
>TRBJ2-5|-|once|TRBV5-8
TGTGCCAGCAGCTTGGTTACCAGGGCTCGGGAGACCCAGTACTTC
CASSLVTRARETQYF
>TRBJ1-2|-|-|TRBV12-5
TGTGCTAGTGGTTTGGACAGCTATGGCTACACCTTC
CASGLDSYGYTF
>TRBJ2-3|-|-|TRBV19
TGTGCCAGTAGTAACTCAGATACGCAGTATTTT
CASSNSDTQYF
>TRBJ1-1|-|-|TRBV5-1
TGCGCCAGCAGCTTGGTGTGGGGGCGGGAAGCTTTCTTT
CASSLVWGREAFF
>TRBJ1-5|TRBD1|-|TRBV7-2
TGTGCCAGCAGCGTACCGGGACAGGGGGCACTTTCCAATCAGCCCCAGCATTTT
CASSVPGQGALSNQPQHF
>TRBJ1-2|TRBD1|-|TRBV7-3
TGTGCCAGCAGCGAGACAGGGGCAAACTATGGCTACACCTTC
CASSETGANYGYTF
>TRBJ1-4|-|few|TRBV25-1
TGTGCCAGCAGCGATCTATCGACTAATGAAAAACTGTTTTTT
CASSDLSTNEKLFF
>TRBJ1-5|TRBD1|-|TRBV6-6
TGTGCCAGCAGCGGGGGCGGACAGGGGTATCAGCCCCAGCATTTT
CASSGGGQGYQPQHF
>TRBJ1-2|TRBD1|-|TRBV10-3
TGTGCCATCAGTGAGTCGAGGGGGCCCTATGGCTACACCTTC
CAISESRGPYGYTF
>TRBJ1-5|-|-|TRBV7-7
TGTGCTAGCAGCTCACGGGTCACCGAGAATAGCAATCAGCCCCAGCATTTT
CASSSRVTENSNQPQHF
>TRBJ2-5|-|-|TRBV4-1
TGCGCCAGCAGCCAAGTCGAGACCAGGGGCAGGGAGACCCAGTACTTC
CASSQVETRGRETQYF
>TRBJ1-5|-|-|TRBV4-1
TGCGCCAGCAGCCAAGCTCAGACCCTTATCGGGGGCAATCAGCCCCAGCATTTT
CASSQAQTLIGGNQPQHF
>TRBJ2-7|-|few|TRBV6-5
TGTGCCAGCAGTTACTCCGCCCCCCCGGGGCAGTACTTC
CASSYSAPPGQYF
>TRBJ1-3|TRBD1|-|TRBV6-6
TGTGCCAGCAGCCATCCGGACAGGGCTGGAAACACCATATATTTT
CASSHPDRAGNTIYF
>TRBJ2-7|TRBD1|-|TRBV6-4
TGTGCCAGCAGTGTGGCCCCGACAGGGGGCTACGAGCAGTACTTC
CASSVAPTGGYEQYF
>TRBJ1-2|TRBD1|-|TRBV5-1
TGCGCCAGCAGCTTGGTAGCAGGGGGCGATGGCTACACCTTC
CASSLVAGGDGYTF
>TRBJ1-2|TRBD1|-|TRBV5-1
TGCGCCAGCAGAGGGGGGACAGGGAATGGCTACACCTTC
CASRGGTGNGYTF
>TRBJ2-1|TRBD2|-|TRBV5-1
TGCGCCAGCAGCACGGCGGGGGGGGGATACAATGAGCAGTTCTTC
CASSTAGGGYNEQFF
>TRBJ1-6|-|-|TRBV11-2
TGTGCCAGCAGCTTGGCGGGGGGGAGCTATAATTCACCCCTCCACTTT
CASSLAGGSYNSPLHF
>TRBJ2-2|-|few|TRBV5-1
TGCGCCAGCAGCCCCGGGACCGGGGAGCTGTTTTTT
CASSPGTGELFF
>TRBJ2-7|-|once|TRBV6-5
TGTGCCAGCAGGGGGGCCCGCTACGAGCAGTACTTC
CASRGARYEQYF
>TRBJ2-1|-|-|TRBV19
TGTGCCAGTAGCGAGGGGGACACGGCCTACAATGAGCAGTTCTTC
CASSEGDTAYNEQFF
>TRBJ2-7|TRBD1|-|TRBV18
TGTGCCAGCTCACGACAGGGGACCTCCTACGAGCAGTACTTC
CASSRQGTSYEQYF
>TRBJ1-1|TRBD1|once|TRBV4-1
TGCGCCAGCAGCCAACCCGGGACAGCCCAAGAAGAAGCTTTCTTT
CASSQPGTAQEEAFF
>TRBJ2-5|TRBD2|-|TRBV6-1
TGTGCCAGCATCCGGACTAGTGGGCGGACCCAGTACTTC
CASIRTSGRTQYF
>TRBJ1-5|TRBD1|-|TRBV7-9
TGTGCCAGCGGGGGGAGTATCACAGGGGTGGGGAAGCCCCAGCATTTT
CASGGSITGVGKPQHF
>TRBJ2-5|TRBD2|-|TRBV5-8
TGTGCCAGCACCTACGGGGAGGGAATTGTTGAGACCCAGTACTTC
CASTYGEGIVETQYF
>TRBJ2-2|-|-|TRBV5-1
TGCGCCAGCAGCTTGGTCTCCGGGGAGCTGTTTTTT
CASSLVSGELFF
>TRBJ2-1|-|-|TRBV9
TGTGCCAGCAGCGACCTAGGAGGGGACAATGAGCAGTTCTTC
CASSDLGGDNEQFF
>TRBJ2-7|-|-|TRBV4-1
TGCGCCAGCAGCAGGGGGCCGGGGGAAGCCTACGAGCAGTACTTC
CASSRGPGEAYEQYF
>TRBJ2-7|-|-|TRBV2
TGTGCCAGCATGTACAGGGCGGGGGCCTCCTACGAGCAGTACTTC
CASMYRAGASYEQYF
>TRBJ1-1|-|once|TRBV6-1
TGTGCCAGCAGAGAAGGGGCCTTAAAGAACACTGAAGCTTTCTTT
CASREGALKNTEAFF
>TRBJ2-5|TRBD1|-|TRBV29-1
TGCAGCGTTTGGCAGGGGGCCCAAGAGACCCAGTACTTC
CSVWQGAQETQYF
>TRBJ2-1|TRBD2|-|TRBV5-1
TGCGCCAGCAGCACGGGACTAGCGGGGGGGTTAGACAATGAGCAGTTCTTC
CASSTGLAGGLDNEQFF
>TRBJ2-5|TRBD1|-|TRBV5-1
TGCGCCAGCAGCTTGTTCGGGCAGGGGGCCGGAGAGACCCAGTACTTC
CASSLFGQGAGETQYF
>TRBJ1-2|-|-|TRBV6-1
TGTGCCAGCAGAAAGTTGGGCGGGGGAATATATGGCTACACCTTC
CASRKLGGGIYGYTF
>TRBJ1-2|-|-|TRBV9
TGTGCCAGCAGCGTAGAGACAGTTATGGCTGACTACACCTTC
CASSVETVMADYTF
>TRBJ1-5|-|-|TRBV7-9
TGTGCCAGCAGCCCCAGAGGTAGCAATCAGCCCCAGCATTTT
CASSPRGSNQPQHF
>TRBJ1-1|-|-|TRBV10-3
TGTGCCATCAGTGGTACGGGGAACACTGAAGCTTTCTTT
CAISGTGNTEAFF
>TRBJ1-5|TRBD1|-|TRBV5-1
TGCGCCAGCACCTCTTGGGGGACAGAATATAGCAATCAGCCCCAGCATTTT
CASTSWGTEYSNQPQHF
>TRBJ1-1|TRBD1|-|TRBV5-1
TGCGCCAGCAGCTTGGCCTCGACAGGGGTGGGCACTGAAGCTTTCTTT
CASSLASTGVGTEAFF
>TRBJ2-7|-|-|TRBV7-9
TGTGCCAGCAGCTTAGTTTCGCGGGAGCAGTACTTC
CASSLVSREQYF
>TRBJ1-2|-|-|TRBV7-2
TGTGCCAGCAGCTCCCAAGGGAGAAACTTCTATGGCTACACCTTC
CASSSQGRNFYGYTF
>TRBJ1-6|TRBD1|-|TRBV5-5
TGTGCCAGCACCCCCCGGGACAGGGTTGCCTTTGTAAGTTCACCCCTCCACTTT
CASTPRDRVAFVSSPLHF
>TRBJ2-5|TRBD2|-|TRBV4-1
TGCGCCAGCAGCCAGAGGGGGGGACTAGCTGGAGAGACCCAGTACTTC
CASSQRGGLAGETQYF
>TRBJ2-7|TRBD2|-|TRBV7-2
TGTGCCAGCAGCCGAATTCCTAGCGGCGGGGAGCAGTACTTC
CASSRIPSGGEQYF
>TRBJ2-7|TRBD1|-|TRBV7-2
TGTGCCAGCAGCCAGGACAGGACATACTACGAGCAGTACTTC
CASSQDRTYYEQYF
>TRBJ2-3|TRBD2|-|TRBV28
TGTGCCAGCAGTTTATATCTTTATGGGGGGGACGGTAGGGATACGCAGTATTTT
CASSLYLYGGDGRDTQYF